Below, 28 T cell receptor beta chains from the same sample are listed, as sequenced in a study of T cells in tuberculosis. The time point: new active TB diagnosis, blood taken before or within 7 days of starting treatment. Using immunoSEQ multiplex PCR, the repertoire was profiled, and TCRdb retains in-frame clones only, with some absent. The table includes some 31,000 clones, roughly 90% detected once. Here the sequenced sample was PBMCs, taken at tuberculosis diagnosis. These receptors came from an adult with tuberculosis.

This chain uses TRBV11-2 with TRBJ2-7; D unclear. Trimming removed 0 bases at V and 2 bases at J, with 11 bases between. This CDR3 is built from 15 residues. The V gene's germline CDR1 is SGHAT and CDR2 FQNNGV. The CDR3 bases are TGTGCCAGCAGCTTAGAGGCAGGCGAAACCTACGAGCAGTACGTC. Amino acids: CASSLEAGETYEQYV.

This CDR3 is CASSSGGRPLHF. In nucleotides, the CDR3 is TGTGCCAGCAGTTCTGGGGGCCGACCCCTCCACTTT. The rearrangement links TRBV6-6 to TRBJ1-6; a weak D match, TRBD1 (6 bases). Germline assignment: CDR1 MNHNY and CDR2 SVGAGI (reference sequence). The V gene lost 4 bases and the J gene lost 12 bases, with 10 bases spanning the gap. The CDR3 sequence is 12 residues long.

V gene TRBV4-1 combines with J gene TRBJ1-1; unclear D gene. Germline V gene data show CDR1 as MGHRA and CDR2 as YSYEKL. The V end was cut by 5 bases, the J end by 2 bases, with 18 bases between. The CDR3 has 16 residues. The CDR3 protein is CASSSSIRGANTEAFF. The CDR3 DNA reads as TGCGCCAGCAGCTCCTCCATACGCGGAGCTAACACTGAAGCTTTCTTT.

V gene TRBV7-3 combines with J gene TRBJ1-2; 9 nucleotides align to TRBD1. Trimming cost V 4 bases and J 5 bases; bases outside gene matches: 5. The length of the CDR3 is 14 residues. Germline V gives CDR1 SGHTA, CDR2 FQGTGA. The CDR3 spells CASSSTGGEYGYTF. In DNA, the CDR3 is TGTGCCAGCAGCTCGACAGGGGGAGAATATGGCTACACCTTC.

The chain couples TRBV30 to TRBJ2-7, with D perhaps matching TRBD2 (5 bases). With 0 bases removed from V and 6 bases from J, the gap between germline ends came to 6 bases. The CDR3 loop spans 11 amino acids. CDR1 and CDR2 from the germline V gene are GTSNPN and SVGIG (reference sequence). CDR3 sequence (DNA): TGTGCCTGGAGTGTTGAGGGCGAGCAGTACTTC. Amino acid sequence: CAWSVEGEQYF.

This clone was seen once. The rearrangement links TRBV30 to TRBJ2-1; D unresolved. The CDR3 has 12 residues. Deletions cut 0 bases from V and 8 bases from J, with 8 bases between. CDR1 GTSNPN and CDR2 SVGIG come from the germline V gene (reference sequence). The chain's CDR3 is CAWSVIRDEQFF. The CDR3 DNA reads TGTGCCTGGAGTGTGATCCGGGATGAGCAGTTCTTC. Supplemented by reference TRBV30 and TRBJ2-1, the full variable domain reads SQTIHQWPATLVQPVGSPLSLECTVEGTSNPNLYWYRQAAGRGLQLLFYSVGIGQISSEVPQNLSASRPQDRQFILSSKKLLLSDSGFYLCAWSVIRDEQFFGPGTRLTVL.

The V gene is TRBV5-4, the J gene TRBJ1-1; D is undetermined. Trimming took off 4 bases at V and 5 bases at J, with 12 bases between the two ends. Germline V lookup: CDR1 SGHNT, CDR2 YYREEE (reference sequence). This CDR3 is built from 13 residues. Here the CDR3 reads CASSPPPGTEAFF. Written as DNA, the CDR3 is TGTGCCAGCAGCCCCCCCCCGGGGACTGAAGCTTTCTTT.

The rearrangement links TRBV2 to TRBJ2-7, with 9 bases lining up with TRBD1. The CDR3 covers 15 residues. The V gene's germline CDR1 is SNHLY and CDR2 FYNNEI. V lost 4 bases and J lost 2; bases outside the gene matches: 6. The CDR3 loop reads CASSGEQGAAYEQYV. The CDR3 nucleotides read TGTGCCAGCAGTGGTGAACAGGGGGCCGCCTACGAGCAGTACGTC.

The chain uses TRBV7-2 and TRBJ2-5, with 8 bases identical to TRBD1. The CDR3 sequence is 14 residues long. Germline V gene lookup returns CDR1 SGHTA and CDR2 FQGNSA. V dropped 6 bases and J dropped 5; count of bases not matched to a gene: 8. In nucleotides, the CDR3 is TGTGCCAGCAGAGCGACAGGGGCGAAGGAGACCCAGTACTTC. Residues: CASRATGAKETQYF.

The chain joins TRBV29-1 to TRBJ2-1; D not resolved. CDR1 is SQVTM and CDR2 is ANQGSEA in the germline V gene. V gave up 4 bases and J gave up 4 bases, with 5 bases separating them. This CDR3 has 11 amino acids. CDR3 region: CSVATYNEQFF. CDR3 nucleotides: TGCAGCGTTGCGACATACAATGAGCAGTTCTTC.

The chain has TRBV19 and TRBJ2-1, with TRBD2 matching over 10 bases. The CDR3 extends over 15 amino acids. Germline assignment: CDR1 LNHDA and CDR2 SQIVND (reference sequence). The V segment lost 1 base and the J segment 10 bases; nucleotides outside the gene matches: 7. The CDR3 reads CASSIGGSGGPEQFF. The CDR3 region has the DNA TGTGCCAGTAGTATAGGGGGTAGCGGGGGGCCCGAGCAGTTCTTC.

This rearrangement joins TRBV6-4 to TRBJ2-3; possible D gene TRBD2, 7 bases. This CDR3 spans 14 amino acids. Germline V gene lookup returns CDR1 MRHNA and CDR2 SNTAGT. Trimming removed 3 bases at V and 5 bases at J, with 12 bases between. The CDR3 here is CASSEGGAGDTQYF. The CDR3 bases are TGTGCCAGCAGTGAGGGGGGGGCGGGAGATACGCAGTATTTT.

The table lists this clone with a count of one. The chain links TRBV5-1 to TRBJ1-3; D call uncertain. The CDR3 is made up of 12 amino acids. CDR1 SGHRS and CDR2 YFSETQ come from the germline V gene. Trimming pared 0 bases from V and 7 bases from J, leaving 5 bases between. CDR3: CASSLAMNTIYF. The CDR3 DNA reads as TGCGCCAGCAGCTTGGCCATGAACACCATATATTTT.

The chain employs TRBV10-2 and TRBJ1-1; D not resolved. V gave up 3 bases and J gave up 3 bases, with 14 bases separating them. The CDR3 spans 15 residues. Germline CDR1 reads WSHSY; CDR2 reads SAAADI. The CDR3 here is CASSDSIHDYTEAFF. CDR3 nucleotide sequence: TGCGCCAGCAGTGACTCTATACACGACTACACTGAAGCTTTCTTT.

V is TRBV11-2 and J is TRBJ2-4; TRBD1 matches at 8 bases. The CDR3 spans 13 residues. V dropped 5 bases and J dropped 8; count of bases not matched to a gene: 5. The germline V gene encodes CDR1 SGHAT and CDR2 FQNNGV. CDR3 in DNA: TGTGCCAGCAGCCGTGACAGGGGAGACATTCAGTACTTC. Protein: CASSRDRGDIQYF.

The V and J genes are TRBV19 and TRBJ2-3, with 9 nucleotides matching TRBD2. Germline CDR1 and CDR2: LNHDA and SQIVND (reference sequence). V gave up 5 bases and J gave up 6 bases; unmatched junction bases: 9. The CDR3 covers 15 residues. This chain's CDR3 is CASSPGGGALDTQYF. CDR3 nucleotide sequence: TGTGCCAGTAGTCCTGGCGGGGGGGCTCTCGATACGCAGTATTTT.

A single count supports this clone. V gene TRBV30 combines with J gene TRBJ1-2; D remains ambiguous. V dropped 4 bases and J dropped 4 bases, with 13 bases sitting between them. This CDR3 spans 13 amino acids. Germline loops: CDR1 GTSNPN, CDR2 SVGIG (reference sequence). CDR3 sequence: CAWMEESFYGYTF. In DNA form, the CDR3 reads TGTGCCTGGATGGAGGAGTCTTTCTATGGCTACACCTTC.

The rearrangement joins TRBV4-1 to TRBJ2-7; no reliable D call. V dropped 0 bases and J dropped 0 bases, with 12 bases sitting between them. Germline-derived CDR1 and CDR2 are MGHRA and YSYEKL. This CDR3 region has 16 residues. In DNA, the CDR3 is TGCGCCAGCAGCCAAGATGCCCTCGGTCCCTCCTACGAGCAGTACTTC. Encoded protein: CASSQDALGPSYEQYF.

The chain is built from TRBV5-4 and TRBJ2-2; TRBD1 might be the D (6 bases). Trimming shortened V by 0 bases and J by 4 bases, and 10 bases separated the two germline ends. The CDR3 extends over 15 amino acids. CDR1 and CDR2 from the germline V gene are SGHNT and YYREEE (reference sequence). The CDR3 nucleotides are TGTGCCAGCAGCTTGGACAGGGCGGCCACCGGGGAGCTGTTTTTT. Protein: CASSLDRAATGELFF.

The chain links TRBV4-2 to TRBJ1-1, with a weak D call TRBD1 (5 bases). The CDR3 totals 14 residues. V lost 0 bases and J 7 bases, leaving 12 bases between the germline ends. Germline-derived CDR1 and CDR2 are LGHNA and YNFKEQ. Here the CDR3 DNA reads TGTGCCAGCAGCCAAGACGTAGGGAGGGGTGAAGCTTTCTTT. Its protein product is CASSQDVGRGEAFF.

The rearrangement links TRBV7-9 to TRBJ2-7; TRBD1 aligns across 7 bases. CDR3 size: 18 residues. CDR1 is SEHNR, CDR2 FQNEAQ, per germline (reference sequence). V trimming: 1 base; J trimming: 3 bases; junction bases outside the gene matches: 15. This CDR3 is CASSLGAGTDKADYEQYV. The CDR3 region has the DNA TGTGCCAGCAGCTTAGGGGCCGGGACAGATAAAGCGGACTACGAGCAGTACGTC.

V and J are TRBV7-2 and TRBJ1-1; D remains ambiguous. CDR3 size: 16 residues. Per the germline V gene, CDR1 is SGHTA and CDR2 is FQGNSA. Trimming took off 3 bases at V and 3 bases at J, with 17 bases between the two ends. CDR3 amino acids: CASSFVLWRVHTEAFF. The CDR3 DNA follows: TGTGCCAGCAGCTTTGTGCTCTGGAGGGTTCACACTGAAGCTTTCTTT. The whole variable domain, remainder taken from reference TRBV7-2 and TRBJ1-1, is GAGVSQSPSNKVTEKGKDVELRCDPISGHTALYWYRQSLGQGLEFLIYFQGNSAPDKSGLPSDRFSAERTGGSVSTLTIQRTQQEDSAVYLCASSFVLWRVHTEAFFGQGTRLTVV.

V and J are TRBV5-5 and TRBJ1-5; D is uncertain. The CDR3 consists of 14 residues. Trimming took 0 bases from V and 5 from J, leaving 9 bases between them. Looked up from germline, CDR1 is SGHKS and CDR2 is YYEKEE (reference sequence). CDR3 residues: CASSLEAGYQPQHF. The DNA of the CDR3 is TGTGCCAGCAGCTTGGAGGCGGGTTATCAGCCCCAGCATTTT. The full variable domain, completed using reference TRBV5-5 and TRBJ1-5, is DAGVTQSPTHLIKTRGQQVTLRCSPISGHKSVSWYQQVLGQGPQFIFQYYEKEERGRGNFPDRFSARQFPNYSSELNVNALLLGDSALYLCASSLEAGYQPQHFGDGTRLSIL.

The CDR3 spells CASSNLGTGGTEAFF. The CDR3 nucleotides are TGTGCCAGCAGCAACCTTGGGACAGGGGGCACTGAAGCTTTCTTT. The chain employs TRBV27 and TRBJ1-1; 11 nucleotides match TRBD1. The length of the CDR3 is 15 residues. V shed 6 bases, J shed 4 bases, and the junction held 7 bases outside the gene matches. Germline assignment: CDR1 MNHEY and CDR2 SMNVEV (reference sequence).

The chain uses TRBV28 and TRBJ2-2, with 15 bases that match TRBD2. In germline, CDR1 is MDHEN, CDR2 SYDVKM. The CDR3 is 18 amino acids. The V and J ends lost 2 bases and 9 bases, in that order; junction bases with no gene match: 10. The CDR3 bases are TGTGCCAGCAGTTTAGGGACTAGCGGGGGGCCACCGTACAGGGAGCTGTTTTTT. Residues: CASSLGTSGGPPYRELFF.

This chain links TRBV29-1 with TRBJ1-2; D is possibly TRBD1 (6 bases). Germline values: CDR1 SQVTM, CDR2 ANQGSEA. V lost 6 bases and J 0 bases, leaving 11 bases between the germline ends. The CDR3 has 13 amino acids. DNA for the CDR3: TGCAGCGTGGAGGACAGTTCTAACTATGGCTACACCTTC. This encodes CSVEDSSNYGYTF.

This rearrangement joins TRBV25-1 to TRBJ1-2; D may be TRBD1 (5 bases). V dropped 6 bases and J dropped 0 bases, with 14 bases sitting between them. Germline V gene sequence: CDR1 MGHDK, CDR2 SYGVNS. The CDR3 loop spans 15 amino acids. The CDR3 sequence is CASRGAEGTNYGYTF. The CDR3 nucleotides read TGTGCCAGCAGGGGCGCGGAGGGGACTAACTATGGCTACACCTTC.

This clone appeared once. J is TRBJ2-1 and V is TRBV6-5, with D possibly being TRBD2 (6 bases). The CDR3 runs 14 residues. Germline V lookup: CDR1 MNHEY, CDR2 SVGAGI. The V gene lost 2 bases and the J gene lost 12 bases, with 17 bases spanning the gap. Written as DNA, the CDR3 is TGTGCCAGCAGTTACAAATGGGACTTTCTGGGGCAGTTCTTC. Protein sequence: CASSYKWDFLGQFF.